This T cell receptor (beta chain) stems from a study of cytomegalovirus exposure and HLA in healthy donors. Across the whole study: A previous analysis identified 100 million to 120 million unique TCR beta sequences derived from around 180 million T cells. From donors who were HLA-typed, an early data release held about 85 million unique TCRs. Among the 400 or so donors who were genotyped, roughly 76% fell in the genetic ancestry cluster that is associated with self-reported Caucasian donors. General study points: For most TCR sequences rarity was the rule, although some public TCRs occurred in many donors.

PCR involved 60 Vbeta and 13 Jbeta primers. TCRdb's copy holds only in-frame clones and misses some; the assay was immunoSEQ multiplex PCR. The sample features tens of thousands of clones, with roughly a fifth in its top ten. As concerns this clone: As yet, its antigen is unknown.

The CDR3 totals 15 residues. Trimming removed 4 bases from V and 4 bases from J; junction bases left unmatched: 7. The germline V gene encodes CDR1 MRHNA and CDR2 SNTAGT. Input material: PBMCs. The chain employs TRBV6-4 and TRBJ2-5, with 9 bases identical to TRBD2. The sequence came from a man aged 60-69 years in good health and CMV-seropositive. CDR3 sequence: CASSVNSGGGETQYF. The CDR3 DNA reads TGTGCCAGCAGTGTGAATAGCGGGGGAGGAGAGACCCAGTACTTC.